One and the same sample provided the 29 T cell receptor beta chains below, sequenced in a study of cytomegalovirus exposure and HLA in healthy donors. Primers: 60 Vbeta forward and 13 Jbeta reverse. Libraries were prepared by immunoSEQ multiplex PCR; TCRdb keeps only in-frame clonotypes and omits some of them. The sample lists roughly 74,000 clones; around 78% were seen once. Sequencing input: PBMCs. Receptor source: a middle-aged man in good health and CMV-seronegative.

This sequence joins TRBV7-9 and TRBJ2-7, with D perhaps matching TRBD1 (6 bases). V was clipped by 4 bases and J by 6 bases, with 19 bases between them. In germline, CDR1 is SEHNR, CDR2 FQNEAQ (reference sequence). There are 15 residues in the CDR3. The CDR3 sequence is CASSSPDSFHSEQYF. Here the CDR3 DNA reads TGTGCCAGCAGCTCCCCGGACAGCTTCCACTCCGAGCAGTACTTC.

V usage is TRBV9 and J usage is TRBJ2-1; 9 bases are a match to TRBD1. Germline V lookup: CDR1 SGDLS, CDR2 YYNGEE. CDR3 length: 16 amino acids. V dropped 1 base and J dropped 3; count of bases not matched to a gene: 5. The CDR3 DNA follows: TGTGCCAGCAGCGTAAGGGGACAGGGCCTCTACAATGAGCAGTTCTTC. Translation gives CASSVRGQGLYNEQFF. Full variable domain (missing parts from reference TRBV9 and TRBJ2-1): DSGVTQTPKHLITATGQRVTLRCSPRSGDLSVYWYQQSLDQGLQFLIQYYNGEERAKGNILERFSAQQFPDLHSELNLSSLELGDSALYFCASSVRGQGLYNEQFFGPGTRLTVL.

The chain has TRBV28 and TRBJ2-3, with 8 positions matching TRBD2. The CDR3 loop spans 17 amino acids. Germline V gene data show CDR1 as MDHEN and CDR2 as SYDVKM. Trimming removed 5 bases from V and 0 bases from J; junction bases left unmatched: 10. DNA of the CDR3: TGTGCCAGCAGTCCCCCGAGCGGGGGAGGGAGCACAGATACGCAGTATTTT. This gives the protein CASSPPSGGGSTDTQYF.

The V call is TRBV2, the J call TRBJ2-5; TRBD2 matches at 10 bases. Germline loops: CDR1 SNHLY, CDR2 FYNNEI. J lost 5 bases, V lost 6 bases, and 9 bases had no gene match. This CDR3 region has 15 residues. CDR3 nucleotide sequence: TGTGCCAGCAGGCGGACTAGCGGTCGCCCGGAGACCCAGTACTTC. This sequence encodes CASRRTSGRPETQYF. Filled out from reference TRBV2 and TRBJ2-5, the complete variable domain reads EPEVTQTPSHQVTQMGQEVILRCVPISNHLYFYWYRQILGQKVEFLVSFYNNEISEKSEIFDDQFSVERPDGSNFTLKIRSTKLEDSAMYFCASRRTSGRPETQYFGPGTRLLVL.

V is TRBV11-3 and J is TRBJ2-3, with 10 bases lining up with TRBD2. Germline CDR1 reads SGHNT; CDR2 reads YENEEA. J lost 0 bases, V lost 5 bases, and 17 bases had no gene match. CDR3 length: 20 residues. CDR3 in DNA: TGTGCCAGCAGCCCAGGGGGCTGGGCTAGCGGGAGCCGAAGCACAGATACGCAGTATTTT. The encoded protein is CASSPGGWASGSRSTDTQYF. Supplemented by reference TRBV11-3 and TRBJ2-3, the full variable domain reads EAGVVQSPRYKIIEKKQPVAFWCNPISGHNTLYWYLQNLGQGPELLIRYENEEAVDDSQLPKDRFSAERLKGVDSTLKIQPAELGDSAVYLCASSPGGWASGSRSTDTQYFGPGTRLTVL.

The J gene is TRBJ2-5, the V gene TRBV5-1; 8 bases are a match to TRBD1. The V segment lost 4 bases and the J segment 5 bases; nucleotides outside the gene matches: 10. There are 15 residues in the CDR3. The germline CDR1 and CDR2 sequences are SGHRS and YFSETQ. CDR3 sequence (DNA): TGCGCCAGCAGCGGACAGGGTGTAGGGGAGGAGACCCAGTACTTC. Residues: CASSGQGVGEETQYF.

The chain links TRBV9 to TRBJ1-1; the D gene is possibly TRBD1 (6 bases). The ends were cut back, 4 bases at V and 4 bases at J, with 20 bases in the middle. This CDR3 region has 16 residues. Per the germline V gene, CDR1 is SGDLS and CDR2 is YYNGEE. Here the CDR3 DNA reads TGTGCCAGCAGCCCTCCCGGGGGGCGAGGCGGCACTGAAGCTTTCTTT. This codes for CASSPPGGRGGTEAFF.

The chain joins TRBV6-1 to TRBJ1-1; D unresolved. The V end was cut by 7 bases, the J end by 4 bases, with 7 bases between. CDR3 length: 11 residues. Germline V gene sequence: CDR1 MNHNS, CDR2 SASEGT. The CDR3 loop reads CASIQATEAFF. The CDR3 DNA follows: TGTGCCAGCATCCAGGCCACTGAAGCTTTCTTT.

The gene calls are TRBV19 and TRBJ2-5, with 9 bases identical to TRBD1. Germline V gene lookup returns CDR1 LNHDA and CDR2 SQIVND (reference sequence). V lost 4 bases to trimming and J lost 9 bases; unmatched junction nucleotides: 3. The CDR3 has 12 residues. CDR3 region: CASSRDRAPQYF. In DNA form, the CDR3 reads TGTGCCAGTAGTAGGGACAGGGCCCCCCAGTACTTC.

The rearrangement uses TRBV10-3 and TRBJ2-6, with 9 bases identical to TRBD1. The length of the CDR3 is 17 residues. CDR1 ENHRY and CDR2 SYGVKD come from the germline V gene. V was pared by 7 bases and J by 0 bases, with 7 bases of the junction left unmatched. Written as DNA, the CDR3 is TGTGCCATCACCGGGGACAGGGAATTCTCTGGGGCCAACGTCCTGACTTTC. This sequence encodes CAITGDREFSGANVLTF.

The genes are TRBV5-1 and TRBJ1-2; the match to TRBD1 covers 9 bases. The CDR3 runs to 16 residues. CDR1 and CDR2 from the germline V gene are SGHRS and YFSETQ. V shed 4 bases, J shed 4 bases, and the junction held 11 bases outside the gene matches. CDR3 region: CASSHSTGTGPYGYTF. CDR3 bases: TGCGCCAGCAGCCATTCAACCGGGACAGGGCCCTATGGCTACACCTTC.

The chain joins TRBV28 to TRBJ1-2, with 7 bases matching TRBD1. Germline trimming cut 6 bases from V and 4 bases from J; bases unmatched to any gene: 8. The CDR3 totals 14 residues. CDR1 is MDHEN, CDR2 SYDVKM, per germline. For the CDR3, the DNA is TGTGCCAGCAGCCTAATAGGGGGCACCTATGGCTACACCTTC. Translating it yields CASSLIGGTYGYTF.

This clone was seen only a few times. V is TRBV11-2 and J is TRBJ2-7, with 10 nucleotides matching TRBD2. After removal of 2 bases from V and 1 base from J, the junction contained 2 bases not matched to a gene. The CDR3 covers 15 residues. The germline V gene encodes CDR1 SGHAT and CDR2 FQNNGV. CDR3 coding DNA: TGTGCCAGCAGCTTAAGAGCGGGAGGGTCCTACGAGCAGTACTTC. Its translation is CASSLRAGGSYEQYF.

The V and J genes are TRBV30 and TRBJ1-5; D is unresolved. This CDR3 comprises 13 residues. Germline assignment: CDR1 GTSNPN and CDR2 SVGIG (reference sequence). V was trimmed by 2 bases and J by 0 bases, leaving 5 bases between them. The DNA of the CDR3 is TGTGCCTGGAGTCAGGATAGCAATCAGCCCCAGCATTTT. It codes for CAWSQDSNQPQHF.

This CDR3 is CASSGVASGREETQYF. The CDR3 DNA reads as TGTGCCAGTAGTGGCGTGGCTAGCGGGAGGGAAGAGACCCAGTACTTC. The chain has TRBV19 and TRBJ2-5; 12 bases line up with TRBD2. Germline CDR1 reads LNHDA; CDR2 reads SQIVND (reference sequence). CDR3 size: 16 residues. The V segment lost 5 bases and the J segment 3 bases; nucleotides outside the gene matches: 7.

This chain uses TRBV10-3 with TRBJ1-5; D is unclear. Trimming shortened V by 3 bases and J by 0 bases, and 12 bases separated the two germline ends. The length of the CDR3 is 16 residues. CDR1 is ENHRY and CDR2 is SYGVKD in the germline V gene. The CDR3: CAISDSGGYSNQPQHF. CDR3 sequence (DNA): TGTGCCATCAGTGATAGTGGAGGATATAGCAATCAGCCCCAGCATTTT.

This rearrangement joins TRBV10-3 to TRBJ2-3, with 13 bases that match TRBD2. The CDR3 contains 16 residues. Germline CDR1 ENHRY, CDR2 SYGVKD. With V trimmed by 4 bases and J by 3 bases, 4 bases remained unmatched. CDR3 in DNA: TGTGCCATCAGTGGGACTAGCGGGAGTGTGACAGATACGCAGTATTTT. Translation: CAISGTSGSVTDTQYF.

This clone was seen once. This chain links TRBV25-1 with TRBJ2-1; 9 positions match TRBD2. Germline V lookup: CDR1 MGHDK, CDR2 SYGVNS. The CDR3 length is 15 residues. V lost 9 bases to trimming and J lost 2 bases; unmatched junction nucleotides: 8. In DNA, the CDR3 is TGTGCCAGTTCCCCCCGCGGGAGGGCCTACAATGAGCAGTTCTTC. This encodes CASSPRGRAYNEQFF.

This CDR3 reads CSARGQGEKLFF. CDR3 in DNA: TGCAGCGCCAGGGGGCAAGGTGAAAAACTGTTTTTT. This chain links TRBV29-1 with TRBJ1-4; 8 bases fit TRBD1. Germline-derived CDR1 and CDR2 are SQVTM and ANQGSEA. This CDR3 has 12 residues. V dropped 7 bases and J dropped 7; count of bases not matched to a gene: 5.

CDR3 in amino acids: CASSFGLAATDTQYF. The CDR3 coding sequence is TGTGCCAGCAGTTTTGGACTAGCGGCCACAGATACGCAGTATTTT. The chain carries TRBV6-1 and TRBJ2-3; 10 positions agree with TRBD2. Trimming took 5 bases from V and 2 from J; bases not matched to a gene: 4. The CDR3 is made up of 15 amino acids. Germline V gene data show CDR1 as MNHNS and CDR2 as SASEGT.

The chain uses TRBV6-1 and TRBJ1-1; the D gene is possibly TRBD1 (6 bases). Trimming shortened V by 7 bases and J by 3 bases, and 15 bases separated the two germline ends. CDR1 MNHNS and CDR2 SASEGT come from the germline V gene. CDR3 length equals 14 residues. The CDR3 is CASNADRIYTEAFF. In DNA, the CDR3 is TGTGCCAGCAACGCCGACAGGATTTACACTGAAGCTTTCTTT.

This clone was found once. The chain recombines TRBV5-1 with TRBJ1-1; D might be TRBD1 (5 bases). V lost 0 bases to trimming and J lost 4 bases, with 10 bases between them. CDR3 length equals 14 residues. Germline V gene data show CDR1 as SGHRS and CDR2 as YFSETQ. The CDR3 loop reads CASSLGGVATEAFF. DNA for the CDR3: TGCGCCAGCAGCTTGGGGGGGGTTGCCACTGAAGCTTTCTTT.

This chain connects TRBV5-1 to TRBJ2-7; 13 positions match TRBD2. V was pared by 3 bases and J by 4 bases, with 10 bases of the junction left unmatched. Per germline, CDR1 SGHRS and CDR2 YFSETQ. CDR3 length equals 17 residues. The CDR3 loop reads CASSWELAGGPGYEQYF. The CDR3 coding sequence is TGCGCCAGCAGCTGGGAACTAGCGGGAGGGCCCGGGTACGAGCAGTACTTC.

The V and J genes are TRBV5-1 and TRBJ2-7; the D gene is possibly TRBD2 (6 bases). CDR1 and CDR2 from the germline V gene are SGHRS and YFSETQ. The CDR3 loop spans 15 amino acids. Trimming pared 2 bases from V and 2 bases from J, leaving 14 bases between. CDR3 sequence reads: CASSFGRTGAYEQYF. CDR3 sequence (DNA): TGCGCCAGCAGCTTTGGGCGAACGGGGGCCTACGAGCAGTACTTC. The full variable domain, with the rest looked up from reference TRBV5-1 and TRBJ2-7, is KAGVTQTPRYLIKTRGQQVTLSCSPISGHRSVSWYQQTPGQGLQFLFEYFSETQRNKGNFPGRFSGRQFSNSRSEMNVSTLELGDSALYLCASSFGRTGAYEQYFGPGTRLTVT.

J is TRBJ1-4 and V is TRBV5-1; 7 bases are shared with TRBD1. This CDR3 is built from 13 residues. With V trimmed by 2 bases and J by 7 bases, 2 bases remained unmatched. CDR1 and CDR2 from the germline V gene are SGHRS and YFSETQ. The CDR3 is CASSFDRAEKLFF. For the CDR3, the DNA is TGCGCCAGCAGCTTTGACAGGGCTGAAAAACTGTTTTTT.

With regard to this clone: This CDR3 is also generated by other DNA sequences in the sample. The chain couples TRBV7-2 to TRBJ2-5; 9 bases are a match to TRBD2. Germline CDR1 and CDR2: SGHTA and FQGNSA. CDR3 length: 15 amino acids. V lost 5 bases and J lost 11; bases outside the gene matches: 15. CDR3 loop: CASSPIAGAGGEQYF. In DNA form, the CDR3 reads TGTGCCAGCAGCCCGATAGCGGGAGCTGGAGGTGAGCAGTACTTC. Variable domain in full (rest from reference TRBV7-2 and TRBJ2-5): GAGVSQSPSNKVTEKGKDVELRCDPISGHTALYWYRQSLGQGLEFLIYFQGNSAPDKSGLPSDRFSAERTGGSVSTLTIQRTQQEDSAVYLCASSPIAGAGGEQYFGPGTRLLVL.

V usage is TRBV4-1 and J usage is TRBJ2-1; the match to TRBD2 covers 8 bases. J lost 5 bases, V lost 4 bases, and 13 bases had no gene match. Germline values: CDR1 MGHRA, CDR2 YSYEKL. The CDR3 extends over 17 amino acids. The CDR3 protein is CASSPLGSGSINNEQFF. Here the CDR3 DNA reads TGCGCCAGCAGCCCATTGGGGAGCGGGAGTATCAACAATGAGCAGTTCTTC.

This rearrangement joins TRBV29-1 to TRBJ2-2; D call uncertain. Germline loops: CDR1 SQVTM, CDR2 ANQGSEA. The CDR3 is 14 residues long. Trimming removed 0 bases at V and 4 bases at J, with 9 bases between. CDR3 in amino acids: CSVEDQVGTGELFF. CDR3 DNA: TGCAGCGTTGAAGATCAGGTGGGCACCGGGGAGCTGTTTTTT.

In DNA, the CDR3 is TGTGCCAGCACACTGACAGTAACTAATGAAAAACTGTTTTTT. Translated: CASTLTVTNEKLFF. J is TRBJ1-4 and V is TRBV6-6; tentatively, D is TRBD1 (5 bases). The CDR3 spans 14 residues. CDR1 and CDR2 from the germline V gene are MNHNY and SVGAGI (reference sequence). V was pared by 7 bases and J by 1 base, with 10 bases between.